This T cell receptor (beta chain) was sequenced during a study of CXCR3-negative and CXCR3-positive naive CD8 T cells. About this clonotype itself: Its antigen is unidentified.

The CDR3 sequence is 17 residues long. The germline gives CDR1 SEHNR, CDR2 FQNEAQ (reference sequence). Broader study findings: Naive cells with CXCR3 showed TRB CDR3s that were more hydrophobic than those in CXCR3-negative naive cells.

It was by 5' RACE with UMI labels that the TRB cDNA libraries were prepared. TCRdb re-called the 5' RACE reads, yielding one record per CDR3 amino acid sequence without DNA. This sample's table has about 130,000 distinct CDR3 sequences. The receptor was derived from a human donor in good health. Some clones in this sample may be carry-over from other donors' samples. The chain uses TRBV7-9 and TRBJ2-1. Sequencing was performed on naive CXCR3- CD8+ T cells from blood. Subset denoted: CD45RO-CCR7+CD27+CD95- naive CD8+ T cells lacking CXCR3 (TNR3-). CDR3 loop: CASSYRYRGSSYNEQFF.